Below are 17 T cell receptor beta chains sequenced from a single sample in a study of cytomegalovirus exposure and HLA in healthy donors. The PCR had 60 Vbeta and 13 Jbeta primers. Some clones are missing from TCRdb's copy, which holds only in-frame ones; the method was immunoSEQ multiplex PCR. Here the sample spans 100,000 or so clones, roughly 70% being singletons. Sequenced material: PBMCs. The receptors were sampled from a man aged 45 to 65 in good health and CMV-seronegative.

In DNA form, the CDR3 reads TGTGCCAGCAGCGGACCACAGGACTACGAGCAGTACTTC. The encoded protein is CASSGPQDYEQYF. The chain recombines TRBV7-2 with TRBJ2-7; possible D gene TRBD1, 5 bases. V gave up 5 bases and J gave up 3 bases, with 11 bases separating them. Looked up from germline, CDR1 is SGHTA and CDR2 is FQGNSA. The CDR3 has 13 residues. Full variable domain (rest looked up from reference TRBV7-2 and TRBJ2-7): GAGVSQSPSNKVTEKGKDVELRCDPISGHTALYWYRQSLGQGLEFLIYFQGNSAPDKSGLPSDRFSAERTGGSVSTLTIQRTQQEDSAVYLCASSGPQDYEQYFGPGTRLTVT.

The V and J genes are TRBV5-1 and TRBJ1-3; 9 nucleotides align to TRBD1. In germline, CDR1 is SGHRS, CDR2 YFSETQ. V lost 7 bases to trimming and J lost 0 bases; unmatched junction nucleotides: 5. This CDR3 is built from 15 residues. As DNA, the CDR3 is TGCGCCAGCGACCGGACAGGGGCCTCTGGAAACACCATATATTTT. Translating it yields CASDRTGASGNTIYF.

As DNA, the CDR3 is TGTGCCAGCAGTGAGGCGGGTTACGAGCAGTACTTC. Amino acid sequence: CASSEAGYEQYF. The rearrangement joins TRBV6-5 to TRBJ2-7, with D possibly being TRBD2 (5 bases). This CDR3 is 12 amino acids long. Trimming removed 5 bases at V and 4 bases at J, with 9 bases between. The germline V gene encodes CDR1 MNHEY and CDR2 SVGAGI.

This clone was found once. The chain uses TRBV7-9 and TRBJ1-1; D may be TRBD1 (5 bases). The CDR3 runs to 13 residues. Trimming left V 1 base short and J 10 bases short, with 13 bases between. CDR1 is SEHNR, CDR2 FQNEAQ, per germline (reference sequence). Written as DNA, the CDR3 is TGTGCCAGCAGCTTAGGAGGAGGGGCCGGAGCTTTCTTT. As protein: CASSLGGGAGAFF. The full variable domain, with the rest looked up from reference TRBV7-9 and TRBJ1-1, is DTGVSQNPRHKITKRGQNVTFRCDPISEHNRLYWYRQTLGQGPEFLTYFQNEAQLEKSRLLSDRFSAERPKGSFSTLEIQRTEQGDSAMYLCASSLGGGAGAFFGQGTRLTVV.

This chain connects TRBV6-5 to TRBJ1-5; a weak D match, TRBD1 (6 bases). The V gene lost 6 bases and the J gene lost 5 bases, with 11 bases spanning the gap. The CDR3 has 13 residues. CDR1 and CDR2 (germline): MNHEY, SVGAGI. The CDR3 here is CASRDSKYQPQHF. The CDR3 DNA reads TGTGCCAGCAGGGACAGCAAGTATCAGCCCCAGCATTTT.

V gene TRBV9 combines with J gene TRBJ2-7; TRBD2 might be the D (5 bases). Germline CDR1 reads SGDLS; CDR2 reads YYNGEE. The CDR3 runs to 16 residues. Trimming removed 3 bases from V and 1 base from J, with 17 bases in between. The CDR3 DNA reads TGTGCCAGCAGCGCGGGGTCCTTCCTCGGGTCCTACGAGCAGTACTTC. This encodes CASSAGSFLGSYEQYF.

The chain combines TRBV4-1 with TRBJ2-7; the D gene is possibly TRBD2 (6 bases). This CDR3 spans 15 amino acids. Trimming removed 0 bases at V and 3 bases at J, with 12 bases between. Germline lookup yields CDR1 MGHRA and CDR2 YSYEKL. In DNA, the CDR3 is TGCGCCAGCAGCCAAGAAATGGAGGGATACTACGAGCAGTACTTC. This encodes CASSQEMEGYYEQYF.

CDR3 bases: TGTGCCAGCAGCTTTCGGTCCGGGGACAGTTCCTATAATTCACCCCTCCACTTT. This translates into CASSFRSGDSSYNSPLHF. The gene calls are TRBV7-9 and TRBJ1-6; 7 nucleotides align to TRBD1. Germline CDR1 is SEHNR and CDR2 is FQNEAQ (reference sequence). The CDR3 sequence is 18 residues long. The ends lost 3 bases at V and 1 base at J; junction bases unmatched: 9.

This clone appeared a few times. V and J are TRBV6-6 and TRBJ1-6; D unclear. V lost 6 bases and J 5 bases, leaving 17 bases between the germline ends. Germline CDR1 and CDR2: MNHNY and SVGAGI (reference sequence). The CDR3 is 16 amino acids. The CDR3 reads CASSSSGGRDNSPLHF. The DNA of the CDR3 is TGTGCCAGCAGCTCCTCAGGAGGGCGCGATAATTCACCCCTCCACTTT.

The V and J genes are TRBV2 and TRBJ2-2; 13 bases line up with TRBD2. Germline CDR1 and CDR2: SNHLY and FYNNEI. This CDR3 spans 16 amino acids. V dropped 5 bases and J dropped 3; count of bases not matched to a gene: 3. The CDR3 DNA is TGTGCCAGCAGTAGGACTAGCGGGAGCCACACCGGGGAGCTGTTTTTT. Translated: CASSRTSGSHTGELFF.

This chain uses TRBV28 with TRBJ2-5, with TRBD1 matching 7 bases. Germline V gene lookup returns CDR1 MDHEN and CDR2 SYDVKM. The V and J ends lost 6 bases and 5 bases, in that order; junction bases with no gene match: 6. This CDR3 is built from 13 residues. The CDR3 region is CASRQGFQETQYF. Written as DNA, the CDR3 is TGTGCCAGCAGACAGGGGTTCCAGGAGACCCAGTACTTC.

The chain uses TRBV27 and TRBJ1-6; maybe TRBD1 (6 bases). The CDR3 is 15 amino acids. Germline V gene data show CDR1 as MNHEY and CDR2 as SMNVEV (reference sequence). The V end was cut by 6 bases, the J end by 10 bases, with 19 bases between. CDR3 DNA sequence: TGTGCCAGCAGACCCAGACAGGAGATTAACTCACCCCTCCACTTT. It yields the protein CASRPRQEINSPLHF.

This chain connects TRBV5-5 to TRBJ1-1, with no clear D. Trimming took off 7 bases at V and 3 bases at J, with 10 bases between the two ends. Germline loops: CDR1 SGHKS, CDR2 YYEKEE (reference sequence). This CDR3 has 12 amino acids. Here the CDR3 DNA reads TGTGCCAGCGCCACTTTGGACACTGAAGCTTTCTTT. Encoded protein: CASATLDTEAFF.

As for this clone: The same CDR3 arises from other DNA sequences in this sample as well. The V and J genes are TRBV9 and TRBJ2-2, with D maybe TRBD2 (6 bases). The V end lost 2 bases, the J end lost 1 base, and 6 bases lay between the germline ends. The CDR3 is made up of 14 amino acids. Germline V gene data show CDR1 as SGDLS and CDR2 as YYNGEE. CDR3 DNA sequence: TGTGCCAGCAGCGTGGGGGGGAACACCGGGGAGCTGTTTTTT. This codes for CASSVGGNTGELFF.

Written as DNA, the CDR3 is TGTGCCAGCAGCGTGTCCAGCGGTATGACAGATACGCAGTATTTT. Protein product: CASSVSSGMTDTQYF. The chain couples TRBV9 to TRBJ2-3, with D perhaps matching TRBD2 (5 bases). The V end was cut by 2 bases, the J end by 3 bases, with 13 bases between. The CDR3 is made up of 15 amino acids. The germline V gene has CDR1 SGDLS and CDR2 YYNGEE.

The V and J genes are TRBV7-9 and TRBJ2-5; 7 bases are shared with TRBD2. The V and J ends lost 1 base and 14 bases, in that order; junction bases with no gene match: 4. The germline V gene encodes CDR1 SEHNR and CDR2 FQNEAQ (reference sequence). The CDR3 covers 11 residues. DNA for the CDR3: TGTGCCAGCAGCTTAGAAAGCGGGACCTACTTC. Translated: CASSLESGTYF.

The chain carries TRBV5-4 and TRBJ2-7, with a weak D call TRBD1 (6 bases). Germline CDR1 and CDR2: SGHNT and YYREEE (reference sequence). Trimming took off 2 bases at V and 5 bases at J, with 8 bases between the two ends. This CDR3 has 12 residues. The CDR3 nucleotides read TGTGCCAGCAGCTTCAGGGGCAACGAGCAGTACTTC. Translation: CASSFRGNEQYF. The entire variable domain, with the rest obtained from reference TRBV5-4 and TRBJ2-7, is as follows: ETGVTQSPTHLIKTRGQQVTLRCSSQSGHNTVSWYQQALGQGPQFIFQYYREEENGRGNFPPRFSGLQFPNYSSELNVNALELDDSALYLCASSFRGNEQYFGPGTRLTVT.